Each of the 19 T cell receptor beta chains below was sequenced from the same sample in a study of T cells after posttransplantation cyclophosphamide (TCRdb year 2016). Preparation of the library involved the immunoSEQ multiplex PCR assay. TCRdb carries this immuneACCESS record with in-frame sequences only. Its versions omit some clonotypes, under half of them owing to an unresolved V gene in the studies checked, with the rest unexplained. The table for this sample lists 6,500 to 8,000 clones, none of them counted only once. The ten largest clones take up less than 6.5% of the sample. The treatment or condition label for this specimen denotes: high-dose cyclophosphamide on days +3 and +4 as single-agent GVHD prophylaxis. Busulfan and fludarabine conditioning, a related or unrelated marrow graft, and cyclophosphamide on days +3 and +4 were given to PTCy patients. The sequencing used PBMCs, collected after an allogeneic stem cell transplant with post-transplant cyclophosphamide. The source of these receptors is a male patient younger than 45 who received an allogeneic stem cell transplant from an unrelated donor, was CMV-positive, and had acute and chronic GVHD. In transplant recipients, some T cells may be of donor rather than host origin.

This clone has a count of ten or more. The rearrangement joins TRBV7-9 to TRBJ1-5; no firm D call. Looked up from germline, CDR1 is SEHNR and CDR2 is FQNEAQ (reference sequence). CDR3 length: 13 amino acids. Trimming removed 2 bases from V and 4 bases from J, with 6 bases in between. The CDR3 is CASSLNWNQPQHF. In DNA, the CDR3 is TGTGCCAGCAGCTTAAACTGGAATCAGCCCCAGCATTTT. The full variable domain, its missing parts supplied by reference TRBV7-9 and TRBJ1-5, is DTGVSQNPRHKITKRGQNVTFRCDPISEHNRLYWYRQTLGQGPEFLTYFQNEAQLEKSRLLSDRFSAERPKGSFSTLEIQRTEQGDSAMYLCASSLNWNQPQHFGDGTRLSIL.

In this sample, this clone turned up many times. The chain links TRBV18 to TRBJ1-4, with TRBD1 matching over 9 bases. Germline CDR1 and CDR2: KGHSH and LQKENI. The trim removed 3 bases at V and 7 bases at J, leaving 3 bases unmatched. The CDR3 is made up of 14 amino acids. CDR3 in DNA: TGTGCCAGCTCACCGGGACAGGGAGGTGAAAAACTGTTTTTT. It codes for CASSPGQGGEKLFF.

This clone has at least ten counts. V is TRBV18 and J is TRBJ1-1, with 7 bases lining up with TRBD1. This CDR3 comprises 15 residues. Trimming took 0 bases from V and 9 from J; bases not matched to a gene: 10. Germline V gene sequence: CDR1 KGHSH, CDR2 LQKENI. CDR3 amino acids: CASSPPTTGDGKAFF. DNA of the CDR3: TGTGCCAGCTCACCACCAACCACAGGGGACGGAAAAGCTTTCTTT. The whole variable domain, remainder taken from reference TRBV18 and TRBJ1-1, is NAGVMQNPRHLVRRRGQEARLRCSPMKGHSHVYWYRQLPEEGLKFMVYLQKENIIDESGMPKERFSAEFPKEGPSILRIQQVVRGDSAAYFCASSPPTTGDGKAFFGQGTRLTVV.

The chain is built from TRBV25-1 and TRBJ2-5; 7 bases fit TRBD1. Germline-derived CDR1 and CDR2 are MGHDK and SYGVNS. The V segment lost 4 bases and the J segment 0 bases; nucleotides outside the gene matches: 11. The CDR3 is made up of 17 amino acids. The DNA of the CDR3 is TGTGCCAGCAGTGGAGTCAGGGGGAAGGGGTACCAAGAGACCCAGTACTTC. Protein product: CASSGVRGKGYQETQYF.

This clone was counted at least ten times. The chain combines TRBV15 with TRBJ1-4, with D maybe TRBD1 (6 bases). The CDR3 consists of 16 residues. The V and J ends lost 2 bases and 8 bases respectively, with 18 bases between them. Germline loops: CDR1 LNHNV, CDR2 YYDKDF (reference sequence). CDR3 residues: CATSRPTGGLREKLFF. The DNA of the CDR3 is TGTGCCACCAGCAGACCAACCGGGGGGCTTCGGGAAAAACTGTTTTTT. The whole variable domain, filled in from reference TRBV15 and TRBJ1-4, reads DAMVIQNPRYQVTQFGKPVTLSCSQTLNHNVMYWYQQKSSQAPKLLFHYYDKDFNNEADTPDNFQSRRPNTSFCFLDIRSPGLGDTAMYLCATSRPTGGLREKLFFGSGTQLSVL.

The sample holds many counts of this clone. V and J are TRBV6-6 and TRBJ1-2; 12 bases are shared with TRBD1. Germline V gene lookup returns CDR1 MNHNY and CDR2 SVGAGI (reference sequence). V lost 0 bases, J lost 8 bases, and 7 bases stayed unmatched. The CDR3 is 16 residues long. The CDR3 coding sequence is TGTGCCAGCAGTTACTCCGGGACAGGGGGCAGAAAGGGCTACACCTTC. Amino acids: CASSYSGTGGRKGYTF.

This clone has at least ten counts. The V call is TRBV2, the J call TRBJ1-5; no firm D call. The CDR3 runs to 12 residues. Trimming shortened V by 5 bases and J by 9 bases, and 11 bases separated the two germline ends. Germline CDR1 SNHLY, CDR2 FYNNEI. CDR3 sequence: CASSYDRGPQHF. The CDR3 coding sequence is TGTGCCAGCAGTTATGATCGGGGGCCCCAGCATTTT.

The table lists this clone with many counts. CDR3 in amino acids: CASSPWDRRNTEAFF. The CDR3 DNA reads as TGTGCCAGTAGTCCATGGGACAGGAGGAACACTGAAGCTTTCTTT. V and J are TRBV19 and TRBJ1-1; TRBD1 aligns across 8 bases. The germline V gene encodes CDR1 LNHDA and CDR2 SQIVND (reference sequence). The V and J ends lost 5 bases and 1 base, in that order; junction bases with no gene match: 6. The CDR3 consists of 15 residues.

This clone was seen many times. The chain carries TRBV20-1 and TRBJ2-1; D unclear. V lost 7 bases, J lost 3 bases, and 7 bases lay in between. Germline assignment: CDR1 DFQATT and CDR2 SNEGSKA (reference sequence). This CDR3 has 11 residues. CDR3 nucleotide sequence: TGCAGTGGCACAAACTACAATGAGCAGTTCTTC. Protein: CSGTNYNEQFF.

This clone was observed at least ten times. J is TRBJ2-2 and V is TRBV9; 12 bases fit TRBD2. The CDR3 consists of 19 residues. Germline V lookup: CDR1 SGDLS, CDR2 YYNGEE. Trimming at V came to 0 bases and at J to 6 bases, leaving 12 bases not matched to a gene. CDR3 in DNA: TGTGCCAGCAGCGTAGCTATGACTAGCGGGGGCGTCGGACCCGGGGAGCTGTTTTTT. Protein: CASSVAMTSGGVGPGELFF.

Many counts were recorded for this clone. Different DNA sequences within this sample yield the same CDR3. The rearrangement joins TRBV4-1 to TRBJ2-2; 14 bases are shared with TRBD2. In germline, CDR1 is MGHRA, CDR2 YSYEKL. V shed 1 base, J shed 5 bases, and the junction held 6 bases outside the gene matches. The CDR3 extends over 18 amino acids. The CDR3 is CASSQGGLAGVGTGELFF. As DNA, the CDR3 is TGCGCCAGCAGCCAAGGGGGACTAGCGGGAGTGGGAACCGGGGAGCTGTTTTTT.

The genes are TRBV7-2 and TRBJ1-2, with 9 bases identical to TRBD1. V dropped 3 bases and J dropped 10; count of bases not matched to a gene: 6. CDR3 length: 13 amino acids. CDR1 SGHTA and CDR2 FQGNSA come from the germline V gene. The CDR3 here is CASSLGTGSFYTF. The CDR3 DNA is TGTGCCAGCAGCTTGGGGACAGGGTCTTTCTACACCTTC. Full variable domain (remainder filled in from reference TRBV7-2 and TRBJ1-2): GAGVSQSPSNKVTEKGKDVELRCDPISGHTALYWYRQSLGQGLEFLIYFQGNSAPDKSGLPSDRFSAERTGGSVSTLTIQRTQQEDSAVYLCASSLGTGSFYTFGSGTRLTVV.

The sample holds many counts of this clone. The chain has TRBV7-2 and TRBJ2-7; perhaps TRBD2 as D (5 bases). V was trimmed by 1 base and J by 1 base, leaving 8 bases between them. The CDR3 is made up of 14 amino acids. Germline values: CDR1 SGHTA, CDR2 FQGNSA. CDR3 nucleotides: TGTGCCAGCAGCTTAGTCGAGGGATCCTACGAGCAGTACTTC. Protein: CASSLVEGSYEQYF.

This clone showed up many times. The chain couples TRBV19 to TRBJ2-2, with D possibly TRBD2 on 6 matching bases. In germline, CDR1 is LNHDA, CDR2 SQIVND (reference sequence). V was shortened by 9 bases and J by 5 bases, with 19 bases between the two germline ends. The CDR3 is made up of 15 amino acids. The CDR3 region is CASKGLLGFTGELFF. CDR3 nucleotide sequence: TGTGCCAGCAAGGGACTTCTCGGCTTTACCGGGGAGCTGTTTTTT. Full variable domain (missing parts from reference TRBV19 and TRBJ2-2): DGGITQSPKYLFRKEGQNVTLSCEQNLNHDAMYWYRQDPGQGLRLIYYSQIVNDFQKGDIAEGYSVSREKKESFPLTVTSAQKNPTAFYLCASKGLLGFTGELFFGEGSRLTVL.

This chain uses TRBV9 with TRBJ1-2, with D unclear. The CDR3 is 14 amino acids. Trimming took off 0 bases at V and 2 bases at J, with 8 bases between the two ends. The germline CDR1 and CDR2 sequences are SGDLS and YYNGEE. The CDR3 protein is CASSVDGGNYGYTF. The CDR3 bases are TGTGCCAGCAGCGTAGATGGAGGAAACTATGGCTACACCTTC.

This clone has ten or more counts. The CDR3 loop is CASSELAGGDTGELFF. CDR3 coding DNA: TGTGCCAGCAGTGAGCTAGCGGGAGGGGACACCGGGGAGCTGTTTTTT. The genes are TRBV6-4 and TRBJ2-2; 12 nucleotides agree with TRBD2. The V segment lost 3 bases and the J segment 3 bases; nucleotides outside the gene matches: 2. Germline assignment: CDR1 MRHNA and CDR2 SNTAGT. The CDR3 consists of 16 residues.

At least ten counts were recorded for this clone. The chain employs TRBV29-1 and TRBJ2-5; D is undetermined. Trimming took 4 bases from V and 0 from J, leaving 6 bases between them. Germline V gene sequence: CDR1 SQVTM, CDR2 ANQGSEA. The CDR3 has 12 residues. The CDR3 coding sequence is TGCAGCGTTGGACAAAACCAAGAGACCCAGTACTTC. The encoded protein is CSVGQNQETQYF.

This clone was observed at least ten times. The CDR3, as DNA: TGTGCCAGCAGCTCCGGACTAGCGGAGACCAATGAGCAGTTCTTC. Translated, it gives CASSSGLAETNEQFF. The chain links TRBV5-4 to TRBJ2-1, with 10 bases identical to TRBD2. V lost 3 bases and J lost 6; bases outside the gene matches: 6. CDR1 is SGHNT, CDR2 YYREEE, per germline (reference sequence). The CDR3 totals 15 residues. The entire variable domain, with the rest obtained from reference TRBV5-4 and TRBJ2-1, is as follows: ETGVTQSPTHLIKTRGQQVTLRCSSQSGHNTVSWYQQALGQGPQFIFQYYREEENGRGNFPPRFSGLQFPNYSSELNVNALELDDSALYLCASSSGLAETNEQFFGPGTRLTVL.

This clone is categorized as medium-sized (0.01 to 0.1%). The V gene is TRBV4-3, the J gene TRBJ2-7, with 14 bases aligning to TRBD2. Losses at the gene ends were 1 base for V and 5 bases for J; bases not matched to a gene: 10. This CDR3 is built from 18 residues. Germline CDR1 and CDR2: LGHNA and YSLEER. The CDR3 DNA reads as TGCGCCAGCAGCCAAGGTTTCACAGCGGGACTAGCGGGAGACGAGCAGTACTTC. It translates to CASSQGFTAGLAGDEQYF.